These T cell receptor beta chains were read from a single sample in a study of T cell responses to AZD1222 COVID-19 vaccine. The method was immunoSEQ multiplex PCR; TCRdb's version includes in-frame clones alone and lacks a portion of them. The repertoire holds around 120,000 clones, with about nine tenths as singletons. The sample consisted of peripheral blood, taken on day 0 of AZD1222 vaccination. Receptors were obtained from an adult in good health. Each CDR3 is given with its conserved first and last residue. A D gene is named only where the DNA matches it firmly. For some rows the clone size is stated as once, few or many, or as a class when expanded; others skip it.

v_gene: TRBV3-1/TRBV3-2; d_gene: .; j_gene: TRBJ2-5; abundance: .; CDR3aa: CASRTVYQETQYF; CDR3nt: TGTGCCAGCCGGACAGTGTACCAAGAGACCCAGTACTTC
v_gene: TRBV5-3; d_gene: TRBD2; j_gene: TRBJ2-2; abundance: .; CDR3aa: CARSLEASGSSTGELFF; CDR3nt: TGTGCCAGAAGCTTGGAGGCTAGCGGGAGTTCAACCGGGGAGCTGTTTTTT
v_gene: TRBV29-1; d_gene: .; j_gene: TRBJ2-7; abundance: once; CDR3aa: CSVEENYEQYF; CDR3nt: TGCAGCGTTGAAGAAAACTACGAGCAGTACTTC
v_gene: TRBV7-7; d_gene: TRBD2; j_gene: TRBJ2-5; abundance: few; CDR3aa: CASSPTSSGGAWETQYF; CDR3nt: TGTGCCAGCAGCCCCACATCTAGCGGGGGGGCCTGGGAGACCCAGTACTTC
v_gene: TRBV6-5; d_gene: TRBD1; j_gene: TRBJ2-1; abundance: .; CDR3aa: CATRTGGVNEQFF; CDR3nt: TGTGCCACCCGGACAGGGGGAGTTAATGAGCAGTTCTTC
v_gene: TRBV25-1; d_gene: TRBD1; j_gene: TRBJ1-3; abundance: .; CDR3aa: CASSLGTAGNTIYF; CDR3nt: TGTGCCAGCAGTCTAGGGACAGCTGGAAACACCATATATTTT
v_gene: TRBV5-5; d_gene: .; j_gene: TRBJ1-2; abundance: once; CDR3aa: CASSLGGETGGYTF; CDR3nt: TGTGCCAGCAGCTTGGGAGGGGAAACGGGTGGCTACACCTTC
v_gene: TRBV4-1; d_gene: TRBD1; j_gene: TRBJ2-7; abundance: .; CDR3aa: CASSQSTGFSSYEQYF; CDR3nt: TGCGCCAGCAGCCAATCGACAGGGTTTAGCTCCTACGAGCAGTACTTC
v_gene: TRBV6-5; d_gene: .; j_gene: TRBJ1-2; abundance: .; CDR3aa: CASGLRGNYGYTF; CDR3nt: TGTGCCAGCGGATTGAGGGGAAACTATGGCTACACCTTC
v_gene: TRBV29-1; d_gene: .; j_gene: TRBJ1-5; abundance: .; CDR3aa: CSVTTFGSSNQPQHF; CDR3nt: TGCAGCGTGACCACATTCGGGAGTAGCAATCAGCCCCAGCATTTT
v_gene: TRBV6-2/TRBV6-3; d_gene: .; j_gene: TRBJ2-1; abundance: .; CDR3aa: CASSYKGEAYNEQFF; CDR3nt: TGTGCCAGCAGTTACAAGGGGGAAGCCTACAATGAGCAGTTCTTC
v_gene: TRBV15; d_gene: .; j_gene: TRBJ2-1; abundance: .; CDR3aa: CATSRDRQGQFF; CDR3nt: TGTGCCACCAGCAGAGACCGGCAGGGGCAGTTCTTC
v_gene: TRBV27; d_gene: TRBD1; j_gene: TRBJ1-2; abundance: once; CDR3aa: CASSPSPGQLNYGYTF; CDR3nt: TGTGCCAGCAGTCCATCCCCGGGACAGCTTAACTATGGCTACACCTTC
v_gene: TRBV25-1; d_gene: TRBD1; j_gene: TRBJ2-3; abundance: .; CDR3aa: CASSRSAGGGTDTQYF; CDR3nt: TGTGCCAGCAGCAGAAGTGCAGGGGGAGGCACAGATACGCAGTATTTT
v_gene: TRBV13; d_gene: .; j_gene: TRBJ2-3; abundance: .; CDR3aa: CASRTRDSNTDTQYF; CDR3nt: TGTGCCAGCAGGACCCGGGACTCGAACACAGATACGCAGTATTTT
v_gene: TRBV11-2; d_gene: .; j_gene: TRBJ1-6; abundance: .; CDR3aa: CASSPRLWSPLHF; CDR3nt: TGTGCCAGCAGCCCTCGGTTGTGGTCACCCCTCCACTTT
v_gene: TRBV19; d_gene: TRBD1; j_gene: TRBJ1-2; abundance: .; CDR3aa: CASSTTGGRGSNYGYTF; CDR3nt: TGTGCCAGTAGTACCACAGGGGGCCGAGGGTCTAACTATGGCTACACCTTC
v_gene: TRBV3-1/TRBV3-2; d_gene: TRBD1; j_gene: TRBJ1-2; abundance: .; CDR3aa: CASIQGHGYTF; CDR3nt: TGTGCCAGCATACAGGGGCATGGCTACACCTTC
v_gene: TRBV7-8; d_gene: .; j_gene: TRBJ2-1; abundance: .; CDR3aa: CASSLAASLEQFF; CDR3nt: TGTGCCAGCAGCTTAGCCGCCAGTCTTGAGCAGTTCTTC
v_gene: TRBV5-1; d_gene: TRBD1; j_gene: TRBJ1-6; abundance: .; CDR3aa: CASSSTGDGNSPLHF; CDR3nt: TGCGCCAGCAGCTCGACAGGGGATGGGAATTCACCCCTCCACTTT
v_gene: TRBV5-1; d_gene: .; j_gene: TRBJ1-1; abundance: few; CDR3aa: CASSLNAEAFF; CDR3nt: TGCGCCAGCAGCTTGAACGCTGAAGCTTTCTTT
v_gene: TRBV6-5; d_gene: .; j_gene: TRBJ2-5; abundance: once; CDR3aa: CASSPAWETQYF; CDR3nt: TGTGCCAGCAGTCCGGCCTGGGAGACCCAGTACTTC
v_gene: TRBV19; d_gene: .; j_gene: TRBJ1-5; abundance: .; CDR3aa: CASSISKTGLRPQHF; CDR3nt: TGTGCCAGTAGTATCTCCAAGACAGGCCTCAGGCCCCAGCATTTT
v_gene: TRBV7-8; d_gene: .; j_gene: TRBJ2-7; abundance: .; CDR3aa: CASSLGDIIVAYEQYF; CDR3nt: TGTGCCAGCAGCTTGGGGGACATAATAGTCGCCTACGAGCAGTACTTC
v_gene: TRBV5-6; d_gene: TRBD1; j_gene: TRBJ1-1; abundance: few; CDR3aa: CASSLGGGSADQAFF; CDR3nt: TGTGCCAGCAGTCTGGGAGGGGGCAGTGCCGATCAAGCTTTCTTT
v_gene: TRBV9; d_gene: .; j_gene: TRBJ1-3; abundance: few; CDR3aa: CASSVEGNSGNTIYF; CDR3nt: TGTGCCAGCAGCGTAGAGGGGAACTCTGGAAACACCATATATTTT
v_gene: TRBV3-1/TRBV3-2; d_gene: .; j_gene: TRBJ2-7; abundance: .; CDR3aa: CASSQVDGGEQYF; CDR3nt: TGTGCCAGCAGCCAAGTAGACGGGGGAGAGCAGTACTTC
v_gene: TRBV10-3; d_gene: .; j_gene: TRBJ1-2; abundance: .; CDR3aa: CAISEPNRESEKDYGYTF; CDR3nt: TGTGCCATCAGTGAACCGAACAGGGAATCGGAGAAGGACTATGGCTACACCTTC
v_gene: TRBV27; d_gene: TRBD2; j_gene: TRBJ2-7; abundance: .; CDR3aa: CASSLYPLRASGLIRREQYF; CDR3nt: TGTGCCAGCAGTTTATACCCCCTGAGGGCTAGCGGGCTCATCAGAAGGGAGCAGTACTTC
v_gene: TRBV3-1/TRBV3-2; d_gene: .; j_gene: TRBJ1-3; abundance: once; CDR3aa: CASSQADSGNTIYF; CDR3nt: TGTGCCAGCAGCCAGGCGGACTCTGGAAACACCATATATTTT
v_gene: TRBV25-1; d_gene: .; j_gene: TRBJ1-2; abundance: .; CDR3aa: CASSELDWGYTF; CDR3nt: TGTGCCAGCAGTGAATTGGACTGGGGCTACACCTTC
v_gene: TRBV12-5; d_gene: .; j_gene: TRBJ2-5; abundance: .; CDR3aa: CASGLDTARETQYF; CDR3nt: TGTGCTAGTGGTTTGGACACGGCCCGAGAGACCCAGTACTTC
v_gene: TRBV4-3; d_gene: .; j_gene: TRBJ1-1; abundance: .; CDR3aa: CASRPNGENTEAFF; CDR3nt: TGCGCCAGCAGACCGAATGGGGAGAACACTGAAGCTTTCTTT
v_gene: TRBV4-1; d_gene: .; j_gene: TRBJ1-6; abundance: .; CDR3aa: CASSQDPRTGYYNSPLHF; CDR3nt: TGCGCCAGCAGCCAAGATCCAAGAACAGGGTATTATAATTCACCCCTCCACTTT
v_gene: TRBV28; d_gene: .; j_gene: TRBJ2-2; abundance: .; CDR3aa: CASSLFGGFQTVPGNTGELFF; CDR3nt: TGTGCCAGCAGTTTGTTCGGCGGATTTCAGACAGTCCCAGGGAACACCGGGGAGCTGTTTTTT
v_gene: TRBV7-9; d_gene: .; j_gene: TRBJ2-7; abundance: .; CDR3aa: CASSHGNGEQYF; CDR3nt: TGTGCCAGCAGCCATGGTAACGGCGAGCAGTACTTC
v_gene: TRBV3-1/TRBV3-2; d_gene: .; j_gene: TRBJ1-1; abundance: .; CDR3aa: CASSQVGGVGTEAFF; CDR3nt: TGTGCCAGCAGCCAAGTGGGAGGGGTGGGCACTGAAGCTTTCTTT
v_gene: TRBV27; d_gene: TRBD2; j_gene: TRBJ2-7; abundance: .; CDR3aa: CASSFSGRAFYEQYF; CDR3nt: TGTGCCAGCAGCTTCAGCGGGAGGGCCTTCTACGAGCAGTACTTC
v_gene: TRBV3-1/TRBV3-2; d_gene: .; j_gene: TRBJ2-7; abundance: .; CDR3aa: CARIRDRRGTYEQYF; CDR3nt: TGTGCCAGGATCCGGGACCGCCGGGGAACCTACGAGCAGTACTTC
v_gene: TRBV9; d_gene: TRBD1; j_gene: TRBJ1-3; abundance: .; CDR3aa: CASSYRTGSIGHGTIYF; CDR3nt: TGTGCCAGCAGCTATCGGACAGGCTCCATCGGTCATGGCACCATATATTTT
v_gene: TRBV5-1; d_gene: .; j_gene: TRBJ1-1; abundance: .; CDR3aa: CASSDIGMGNTEAFF; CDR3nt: TGCGCCAGCAGCGATATCGGTATGGGGAACACTGAAGCTTTCTTT
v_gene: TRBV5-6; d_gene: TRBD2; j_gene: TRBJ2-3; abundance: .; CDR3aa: CASSIKREWMPDTQYF; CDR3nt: TGTGCCAGCAGCATTAAGCGGGAGTGGATGCCAGATACGCAGTATTTT
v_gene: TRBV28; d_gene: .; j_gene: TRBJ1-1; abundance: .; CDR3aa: CASTLYRSPTEAFF; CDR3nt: TGTGCCAGCACTTTATATAGGAGTCCGACTGAAGCTTTCTTT
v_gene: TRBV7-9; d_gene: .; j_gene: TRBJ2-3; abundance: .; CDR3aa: CASSLIPRGPYTQYF; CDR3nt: TGTGCCAGCAGCTTAATTCCGAGGGGCCCCTATACGCAGTATTTT
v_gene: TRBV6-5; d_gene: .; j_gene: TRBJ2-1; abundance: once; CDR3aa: CASSYNDNEQFF; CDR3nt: TGTGCCAGCAGTTACAATGACAATGAGCAGTTCTTC